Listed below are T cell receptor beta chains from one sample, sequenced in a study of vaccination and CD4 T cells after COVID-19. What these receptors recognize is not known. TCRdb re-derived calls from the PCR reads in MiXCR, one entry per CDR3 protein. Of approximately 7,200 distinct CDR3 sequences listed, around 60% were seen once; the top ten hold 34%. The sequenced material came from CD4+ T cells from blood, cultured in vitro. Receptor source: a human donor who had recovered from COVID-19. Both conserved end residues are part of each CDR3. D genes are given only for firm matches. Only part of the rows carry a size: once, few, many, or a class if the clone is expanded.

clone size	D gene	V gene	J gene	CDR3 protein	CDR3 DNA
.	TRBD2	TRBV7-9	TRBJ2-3	CASSYFGLTSGVTDTQYF	TGTGCCAGCAGCTACTTCGGACTAACTAGCGGGGTCACAGATACGCAGTATTTT
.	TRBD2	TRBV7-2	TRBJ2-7	CASSVRLAGEEYF	TGTGCCAGCAGCGTAAGACTAGCGGGAGAAGAGTACTTC
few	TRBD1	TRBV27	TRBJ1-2	CASSPGQLYGYTF	TGTGCCAGCAGCCCGGGACAGCTCTATGGCTACACCTTC
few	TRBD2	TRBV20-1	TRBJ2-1	CSVLWLAGRNEQFF	TGCAGCGTTCTTTGGCTAGCGGGACGCAATGAGCAGTTCTTC
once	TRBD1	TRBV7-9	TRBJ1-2	CASSLGDSLYGYTF	TGTGCCAGCAGCTTAGGGGACAGTCTCTATGGCTACACCTTC
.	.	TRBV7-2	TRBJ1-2	CASSLDWTDYGYTF	TGTGCCAGCAGCTTAGACTGGACGGACTATGGCTACACCTTC
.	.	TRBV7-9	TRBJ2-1	CASSPLYREMRGRSYNEQFF	TGTGCCAGCAGCCCTCTTTACAGGGAAATGAGGGGTCGAAGCTACAATGAGCAGTTCTTC
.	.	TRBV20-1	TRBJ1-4	CSAPDTTNEKLFF	TGCAGTGCCCCTGACACAACTAATGAAAAACTGTTTTTT
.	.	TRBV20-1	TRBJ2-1	CSARGWRLGNNEQFF	TGCAGTGCTAGGGGCTGGCGACTAGGGAACAATGAGCAGTTCTTC
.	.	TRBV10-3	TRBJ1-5	CAISDGTDQPQHF	TGTGCCATCAGTGACGGGACGGATCAGCCCCAGCATTTT
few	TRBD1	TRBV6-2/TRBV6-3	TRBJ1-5	CASSSRDSLNQPQHF	TGTGCCAGCAGTTCCCGGGACAGCCTTAATCAGCCCCAGCATTTT
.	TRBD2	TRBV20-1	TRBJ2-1	CSARVGSGSVYNEQFF	TGCAGTGCTAGAGTCGGTAGCGGGTCCGTTTACAATGAGCAGTTCTTC
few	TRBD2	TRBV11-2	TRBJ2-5	CASNLGGWQTRQETQYF	TGTGCCAGCAACTTGGGGGGGTGGCAGACTCGTCAAGAGACCCAGTACTTC
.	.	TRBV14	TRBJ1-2	CASSQVRSGYTF	TGTGCCAGCAGCCAAGTGAGGAGTGGCTACACCTTC
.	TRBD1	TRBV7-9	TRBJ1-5	CASSWGQGQSNQPQHF	TGTGCCAGCAGTTGGGGACAGGGCCAAAGCAATCAGCCCCAGCATTTT
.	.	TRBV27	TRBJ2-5	CASSLLRKPETQYF	TGTGCCAGCAGTTTACTGAGGAAGCCAGAGACCCAGTACTTC
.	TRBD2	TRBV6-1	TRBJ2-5	CASSGLAGETQYF	TGTGCCAGCAGTGGGCTAGCGGGAGAGACCCAGTACTTC
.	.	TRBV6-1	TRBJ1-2	CASSEVQGRTNYGYTF	TGTGCCAGCAGTGAAGTACAGGGAAGAACTAACTATGGCTACACCTTC
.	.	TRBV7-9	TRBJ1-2	CASSLGAGNYGYTF	TGTGCCAGCAGCTTAGGGGCGGGAAACTATGGCTACACCTTC
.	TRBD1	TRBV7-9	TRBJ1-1	CASSFGDRGTTEAFF	TGTGCCAGCAGTTTCGGGGACAGGGGCACGACTGAAGCTTTCTTT
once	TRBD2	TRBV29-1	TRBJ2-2	CSARLAGGPGELFF	TGCAGCGCTCGACTAGCGGGAGGGCCCGGGGAGCTGTTTTTT
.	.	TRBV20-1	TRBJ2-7	CSARDTEQYF	TGCAGTGCTAGAGACACTGAGCAGTACTTC
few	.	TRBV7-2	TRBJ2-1	CASSPAGRISYNEQFF	TGTGCCAGCAGCCCTGCGGGGAGGATCTCCTACAATGAGCAGTTCTTC
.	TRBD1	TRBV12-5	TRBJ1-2	CASGPANRGPHTF	TGTGCTAGTGGTCCCGCCAACAGGGGGCCGCACACCTTC
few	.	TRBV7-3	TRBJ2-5	CASSLSNTHQETQYF	TGTGCCAGCAGCCTATCTAATACACACCAAGAGACCCAGTACTTC
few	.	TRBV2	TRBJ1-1	CASSEIPGDTEAFF	TGTGCCAGCAGTGAAATACCAGGGGACACTGAAGCTTTCTTT
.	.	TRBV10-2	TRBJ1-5	CASSEGIRDRVSNQPQHF	TGCGCCAGCAGTGAGGGAATCCGGGACCGAGTAAGCAATCAGCCCCAGCATTTT
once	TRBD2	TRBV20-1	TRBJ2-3	CSARSSGPSTDTQYF	TGCAGTGCTAGGTCTAGCGGGCCTAGCACAGATACGCAGTATTTT
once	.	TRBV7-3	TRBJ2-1	CASSWGGSSYNEQFF	TGTGCCAGCAGCTGGGGCGGTAGCTCCTACAATGAGCAGTTCTTC
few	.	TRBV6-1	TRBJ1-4	CASSDAYPTNEKLFF	TGTGCCAGCAGTGATGCTTACCCAACTAATGAAAAACTGTTTTTT
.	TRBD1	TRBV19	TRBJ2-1	CASSREDRAHEQFF	TGTGCCAGTAGTCGGGAAGACAGGGCCCATGAGCAGTTCTTC